The 25 T cell receptor beta chains below all came from one sample that was sequenced in a study of Ad26.COV2.S vaccination and SARS-CoV-2 variants. Measured with immunoSEQ multiplex PCR; TCRdb has only the in-frame clones, and not every one. The sample has fewer than 600,000 clones, about nine tenths seen once. The treatment here: around 19 received Ad26.COV2.S at low or high dose, single or two shots; roughly five received placebo; per-sample allocation not given. Repertoires come from day 63 after the first vaccine or placebo injection. The sample here was peripheral blood, taken in a trial of Ad26.COV2.S vaccine versus placebo. The receptors originated from a person between 18 and 65 years old who received the Ad26.COV2.S COVID-19 vaccine or a placebo.

V and J are TRBV28 and TRBJ1-5; D remains unclear. Germline V gives CDR1 MDHEN, CDR2 SYDVKM. The CDR3 has 15 amino acids. Trimming stripped 2 bases from V and 6 bases from J, with 14 bases between. The CDR3 spells CASSLSQPLSQPQHF. CDR3 nucleotides: TGTGCCAGCAGTTTAAGTCAGCCACTCAGTCAGCCCCAGCATTTT.

CDR3 sequence: CASSIRVGREDTQYF. The CDR3 nucleotides read TGTGCCAGTAGTATTAGGGTCGGCAGGGAGGATACGCAGTATTTT. The chain uses TRBV19 and TRBJ2-3; D might be TRBD1 or TRBD2, each matching 5 bases. CDR3 length: 15 amino acids. Germline V gives CDR1 LNHDA, CDR2 SQIVND (reference sequence). V was cut by 3 bases and J by 6 bases, with 16 bases left in between.

In nucleotides, the CDR3 is TGTGCCTGGTCGCTGGGGGCGTCCTACGAGCAGTACTTC. Residues: CAWSLGASYEQYF. V is TRBV30 and J is TRBJ2-7; a possible D gene is TRBD1 (6 bases). With 5 bases removed from V and 1 base from J, the gap between germline ends came to 12 bases. CDR3 size: 13 residues. Per the germline V gene, CDR1 is GTSNPN and CDR2 is SVGIG (reference sequence).

The rearrangement links TRBV29-1 to TRBJ1-1; 7 bases line up with TRBD1. The CDR3 runs 12 residues. V shed 6 bases, J shed 5 bases, and the junction held 6 bases outside the gene matches. The germline V gene encodes CDR1 SQVTM and CDR2 ANQGSEA. CDR3: CSVNRGKTEAFF. DNA for the CDR3: TGCAGCGTAAACAGGGGAAAGACTGAAGCTTTCTTT.

CDR3 region: CASSQQPNTEAFF. As DNA, the CDR3 is TGCGCCAGCAGCCAGCAACCGAACACTGAAGCTTTCTTT. This rearrangement joins TRBV4-1 to TRBJ1-1, with D hard to call. CDR3 length equals 13 residues. V lost 3 bases, J lost 1 base, and 6 bases lay in between. Germline V lookup: CDR1 MGHRA, CDR2 YSYEKL.

The chain is built from TRBV19 and TRBJ2-7; TRBD1 aligns across 9 bases. The CDR3 is made up of 14 amino acids. V was clipped by 5 bases and J by 6 bases; unmatched bases: 8. Germline V gene sequence: CDR1 LNHDA, CDR2 SQIVND (reference sequence). The CDR3 sequence is CASSVGTGIGEQYF. CDR3 in DNA: TGTGCCAGTAGTGTCGGGACAGGGATAGGCGAGCAGTACTTC.

The V call is TRBV4-1, the J call TRBJ1-3; weak D call: TRBD1 (5 bases). The germline V gene has CDR1 MGHRA and CDR2 YSYEKL. This CDR3 has 14 residues. Trimming pared 1 base from V and 2 bases from J, leaving 6 bases between. The CDR3 protein is CASSQGGAGNTIYF. The CDR3 nucleotides read TGCGCCAGCAGCCAAGGGGGGGCTGGAAACACCATATATTTT.

J is TRBJ1-1 and V is TRBV9, with D possibly TRBD1 on 5 matching bases. This CDR3 region has 15 residues. The V and J ends lost 3 bases and 1 base respectively, with 13 bases between them. The germline V gene encodes CDR1 SGDLS and CDR2 YYNGEE. CDR3 sequence: CASSAWGLGNTEAFF. The CDR3 nucleotides read TGTGCCAGCAGCGCCTGGGGCTTGGGGAACACTGAAGCTTTCTTT.

In its sample, this clone was seen once. The V gene is TRBV4-2, the J gene TRBJ2-5, with 9 bases that match TRBD1. Trimming took 3 bases from V and 5 from J; bases not matched to a gene: 10. The germline gives CDR1 LGHNA, CDR2 YNFKEQ. This CDR3 comprises 16 residues. CDR3 region: CASSQAGTGSSETQYF. The DNA for the CDR3 is TGTGCCAGCAGCCAGGCCGGGACAGGGAGTTCGGAGACCCAGTACTTC.

J is TRBJ1-2 and V is TRBV12-5, with a weak D call TRBD1 (5 bases). Trimming removed 7 bases from V and 3 bases from J, with 12 bases in between. The CDR3 loop spans 13 amino acids. Germline V gives CDR1 LGHNT, CDR2 FRNRAP. CDR3 sequence (DNA): TGTGCTAGTGCCTCTGGGGGGTACTATGGCTACACCTTC. Encoded protein: CASASGGYYGYTF.

This rearrangement joins TRBV12-3 or TRBV12-4 to TRBJ1-4, with D tentatively TRBD1 (6 bases). The CDR3 contains 13 residues. Trimming pared 5 bases from V and 8 bases from J, leaving 12 bases between. CDR3 sequence reads: CASSPPTGEKLFF. Written as DNA, the CDR3 is TGTGCCAGCAGTCCCCCAACAGGGGAAAAACTGTTTTTT.

V is TRBV29-1 and J is TRBJ2-3, with D perhaps TRBD1 or TRBD2 (5 bases each). The CDR3 consists of 14 residues. Germline CDR1 reads SQVTM; CDR2 reads ANQGSEA. V dropped 4 bases and J dropped 5 bases, with 16 bases sitting between them. The CDR3 reads CSVVTGPGRDTQYF. The CDR3 DNA reads as TGCAGCGTTGTCACCGGACCAGGGAGAGATACGCAGTATTTT.

The CDR3: CASSWESVREDTQYF. DNA for the CDR3: TGTGCCAGCAGCTGGGAGTCAGTCCGGGAGGATACGCAGTATTTT. This chain links TRBV7-9 with TRBJ2-3; TRBD2 might be the D (6 bases). Per the germline V gene, CDR1 is SEHNR and CDR2 is FQNEAQ (reference sequence). Trimming pared 4 bases from V and 6 bases from J, leaving 17 bases between. The length of the CDR3 is 15 residues.

The V and J genes are TRBV6-2 or TRBV6-3 and TRBJ1-1, with TRBD1 matching 7 bases. Germline CDR1 is MNHEY and CDR2 is SVGEGT. V trimming: 6 bases; J trimming: 5 bases; junction bases outside the gene matches: 6. This CDR3 contains 13 residues. DNA of the CDR3: TGTGCCAGCAGCGAACAGGGGTATACTGAAGCTTTCTTT. Translation: CASSEQGYTEAFF.

The V gene is TRBV19, the J gene TRBJ1-1; 7 nucleotides match TRBD1. V gave up 5 bases and J gave up 10 bases; unmatched junction bases: 13. The germline CDR1 and CDR2 sequences are LNHDA and SQIVND (reference sequence). The CDR3 loop spans 14 amino acids. The CDR3 nucleotides are TGTGCCAGTAGTGCGCAAAACCGACAGGGATCAGCTTTCTTT. Translated: CASSAQNRQGSAFF.

V gene TRBV29-1 combines with J gene TRBJ1-1; the match to TRBD1 covers 8 bases. V lost 7 bases and J lost 4; bases outside the gene matches: 8. Looked up from germline, CDR1 is SQVTM and CDR2 is ANQGSEA. This CDR3 is built from 13 residues. DNA of the CDR3: TGCAGCGGGAGACAGGGGATGGCCACTGAAGCTTTCTTT. Residues: CSGRQGMATEAFF.

CDR3 nucleotide sequence: TGTGCCAGCTCACCGAGGGGACAAACCAATCAGCCCCAGCATTTT. It translates to CASSPRGQTNQPQHF. J is TRBJ1-5 and V is TRBV18; tentative D call: TRBD1 (6 bases). This CDR3 region has 15 residues. V was cut by 3 bases and J by 3 bases, with 12 bases left in between. Per germline, CDR1 KGHSH and CDR2 LQKENI.

V usage is TRBV25-1 and J usage is TRBJ2-7, with D tentatively TRBD1 or TRBD2 (5 bases each). The CDR3 spans 14 residues. V was cut by 4 bases and J by 11 bases, with 21 bases left in between. The V gene's germline CDR1 is MGHDK and CDR2 SYGVNS. The CDR3 bases are TGTGCCAGCAGTGCAGAAGGGACGGGCATTGGGGAGTACTTC. Translated, it gives CASSAEGTGIGEYF.

This chain links TRBV11-2 with TRBJ1-2; D gene unclear. The CDR3 consists of 14 residues. Trimming left V 3 bases short and J 2 bases short, with 10 bases between. Germline V gene data show CDR1 as SGHAT and CDR2 as FQNNGV. CDR3 sequence reads: CASSLSSANYGYTF. The CDR3, as DNA: TGTGCCAGCAGCTTGAGCTCGGCGAACTATGGCTACACCTTC.

The V call is TRBV4-3, the J call TRBJ1-1; no firm D call. The ends were cut back, 4 bases at V and 2 bases at J, with 17 bases in the middle. Germline values: CDR1 LGHNA, CDR2 YSLEER. The CDR3 loop spans 16 amino acids. The CDR3 DNA reads TGCGCCAGCAGCCGAAATACCGGGAGTTATAACACTGAAGCTTTCTTT. This gives the protein CASSRNTGSYNTEAFF.

The chain joins TRBV21-1 to TRBJ2-1; the table's D gene call, TRBD2, was not cross checked with the DNA. TRBV21-1 is noted as a pseudogene. This CDR3 region has 15 residues. CDR3 loop: CASSKTRTSRNEQFF. The CDR3 DNA reads TGTGCCAGCAGCAAAACCAGGACTAGTCGTAATGAGCAGTTCTTC.

The chain couples TRBV28 to TRBJ2-3; a weak D match, TRBD2 (6 bases). CDR3 length equals 17 residues. Germline V gene lookup returns CDR1 MDHEN and CDR2 SYDVKM. V lost 2 bases to trimming and J lost 0 bases, with 15 bases between them. As DNA, the CDR3 is TGTGCCAGCAGTTTAGATGCGGGATATGGGAGCACAGATACGCAGTATTTT. This codes for CASSLDAGYGSTDTQYF.

At least ten counts were recorded for this clone. In DNA, the CDR3 is TGTGCCAGCAGCCCCCGGTGGTCGACAGGGCTCTATGGCTACACCTTC. This encodes CASSPRWSTGLYGYTF. The genes are TRBV3-1 (or the pseudogene TRBV3-2) and TRBJ1-2; 7 positions agree with TRBD1. Trimming removed 4 bases from V and 4 bases from J; junction bases left unmatched: 12. The CDR3 sequence is 16 residues long. Germline CDR1 is LGHDT and CDR2 is YNNKEL (reference sequence).

V is TRBV2 and J is TRBJ2-1, with 12 bases identical to TRBD2. The V and J ends lost 2 bases and 0 bases, in that order; junction bases with no gene match: 8. This CDR3 has 19 residues. Germline V lookup: CDR1 SNHLY, CDR2 FYNNEI. DNA for the CDR3: TGTGCCAGCAGTGAATGGGGGACTAGCGGGCAAGACTCCTACAATGAGCAGTTCTTC. As protein: CASSEWGTSGQDSYNEQFF.

The rearrangement joins TRBV9 to TRBJ1-4; D is uncertain. The length of the CDR3 is 13 residues. Germline assignment: CDR1 SGDLS and CDR2 YYNGEE. V was clipped by 0 bases and J by 8 bases, with 8 bases between them. This CDR3 reads CASSVGPDEKLFF. DNA for the CDR3: TGTGCCAGCAGCGTAGGCCCTGACGAAAAACTGTTTTTT.